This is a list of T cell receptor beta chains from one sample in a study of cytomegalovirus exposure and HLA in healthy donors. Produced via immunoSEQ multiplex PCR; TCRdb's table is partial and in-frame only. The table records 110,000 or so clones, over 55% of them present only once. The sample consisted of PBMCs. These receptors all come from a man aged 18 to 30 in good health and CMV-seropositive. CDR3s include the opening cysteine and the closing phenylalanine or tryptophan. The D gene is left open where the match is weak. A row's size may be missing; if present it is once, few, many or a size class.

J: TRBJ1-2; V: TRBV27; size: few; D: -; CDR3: CASRSGQNDYGYTF; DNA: TGTGCCAGCAGAAGCGGACAGAATGATTATGGCTACACCTTC
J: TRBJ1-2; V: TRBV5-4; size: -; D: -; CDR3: CASRKQGSGYGYTF; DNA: TGTGCCAGCAGGAAACAGGGTTCCGGCTATGGCTACACCTTC
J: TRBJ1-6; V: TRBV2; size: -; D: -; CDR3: CASSERETNPLHF; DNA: TGTGCCAGCAGTGAAAGAGAAACGAACCCCCTCCACTTT
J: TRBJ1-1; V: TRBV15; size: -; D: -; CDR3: CATSSQAVDTEAFF; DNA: TGTGCCACCAGCAGCCAAGCGGTTGACACTGAAGCTTTCTTT
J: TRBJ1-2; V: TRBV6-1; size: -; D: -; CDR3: CASSEQQGLLGYGYTF; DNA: TGTGCCAGCAGTGAACAACAGGGTCTTTTGGGCTATGGCTACACCTTC
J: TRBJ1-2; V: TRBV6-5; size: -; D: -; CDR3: CASSYSGGGGYTF; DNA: TGTGCCAGCAGTTACTCGGGGGGTGGGGGCTACACCTTC
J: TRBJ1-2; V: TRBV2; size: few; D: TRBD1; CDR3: CASRNGQGVNGYTF; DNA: TGTGCCAGCAGGAATGGACAGGGGGTGAATGGCTACACCTTC
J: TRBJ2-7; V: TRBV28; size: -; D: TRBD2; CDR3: CASRTTSGGAYSEQYF; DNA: TGTGCCAGCAGAACAACTAGCGGGGGGGCATATTCCGAGCAGTACTTC
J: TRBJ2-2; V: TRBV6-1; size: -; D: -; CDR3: CASSERAGIKNGELFF; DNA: TGTGCCAGCAGTGAAAGGGCAGGGATAAAGAACGGGGAGCTGTTTTTT
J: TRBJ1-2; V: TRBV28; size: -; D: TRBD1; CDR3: CASSLNRGYGYTF; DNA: TGTGCCAGCAGTTTAAACAGGGGCTATGGCTACACCTTC
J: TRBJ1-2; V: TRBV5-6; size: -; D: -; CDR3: CASSFGGGNGYTF; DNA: TGTGCCAGCAGCTTCGGGGGAGGGAATGGCTACACCTTC
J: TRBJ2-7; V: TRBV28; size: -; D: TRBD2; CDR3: CASSFLLVAGDLDTNRYEQYF; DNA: TGTGCCAGCAGTTTCCTGCTGGTAGCGGGGGACCTAGATACCAATCGCTACGAGCAGTACTTC
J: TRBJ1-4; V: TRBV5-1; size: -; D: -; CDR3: CASSLGGTGVEEKLFF; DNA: TGCGCCAGCAGCTTGGGGGGAACGGGGGTGGAAGAAAAACTGTTTTTT
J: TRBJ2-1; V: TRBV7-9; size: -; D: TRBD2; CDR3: CASSRTSLDEQFF; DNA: TGTGCCAGCAGCCGGACTAGTCTAGATGAGCAGTTCTTC
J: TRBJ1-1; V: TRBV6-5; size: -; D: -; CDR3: CASSLGTAQMNTEAFF; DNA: TGTGCCAGCAGTTTAGGAACAGCTCAAATGAACACTGAAGCTTTCTTT
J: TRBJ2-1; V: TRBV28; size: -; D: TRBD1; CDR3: CASREGGTGGQFF; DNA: TGTGCCAGCAGGGAAGGCGGGACAGGGGGCCAGTTCTTC
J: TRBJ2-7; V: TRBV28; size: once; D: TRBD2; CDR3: CASTEGEGYF; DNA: TGTGCCAGCACTGAAGGGGAGGGATACTTC
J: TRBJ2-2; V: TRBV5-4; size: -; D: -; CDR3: CASSFAALGTGELFF; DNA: TGTGCCAGCAGCTTCGCAGCACTAGGGACCGGGGAGCTGTTTTTT
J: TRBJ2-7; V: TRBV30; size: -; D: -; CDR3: CAWSGDTTYIYEQYF; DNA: TGTGCCTGGAGTGGGGACACCACCTATATCTACGAGCAGTACTTC
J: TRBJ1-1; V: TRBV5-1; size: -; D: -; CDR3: CASSFSHRAKVNTEAFF; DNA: TGCGCCAGCAGCTTTTCTCACAGGGCGAAGGTGAACACTGAAGCTTTCTTT
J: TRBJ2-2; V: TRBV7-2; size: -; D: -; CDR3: CASTLRGRELFF; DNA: TGTGCCAGCACCCTGCGAGGTCGGGAGCTGTTTTTT
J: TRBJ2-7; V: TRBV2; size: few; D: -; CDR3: CASRGPGTYPPYEQYF; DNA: TGTGCCAGCAGGGGGCCGGGTACGTACCCACCCTACGAGCAGTACTTC
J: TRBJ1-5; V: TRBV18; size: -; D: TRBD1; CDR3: CASSLSSGTGYYQPQHF; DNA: TGTGCCAGCTCACTGTCTTCCGGGACAGGGTACTATCAGCCCCAGCATTTT
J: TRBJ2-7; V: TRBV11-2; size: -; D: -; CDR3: CASSLGYRDPDEQYF; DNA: TGTGCCAGCAGCTTAGGTTACAGGGACCCAGACGAGCAGTACTTC
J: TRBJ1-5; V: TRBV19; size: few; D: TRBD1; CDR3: CASSIFGTVSNQPQHF; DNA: TGTGCCAGTAGTATATTTGGGACAGTAAGCAATCAGCCCCAGCATTTT
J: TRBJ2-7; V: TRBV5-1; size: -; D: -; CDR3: CASSFSPGRRPAGGYEQYF; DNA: TGCGCCAGCAGCTTTTCGCCAGGGAGGAGACCTGCTGGGGGATACGAGCAGTACTTC
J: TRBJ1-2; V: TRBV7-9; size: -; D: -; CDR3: CASSITLDTNYGYTF; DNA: TGTGCCAGCAGCATCACATTGGACACAAACTATGGCTACACCTTC